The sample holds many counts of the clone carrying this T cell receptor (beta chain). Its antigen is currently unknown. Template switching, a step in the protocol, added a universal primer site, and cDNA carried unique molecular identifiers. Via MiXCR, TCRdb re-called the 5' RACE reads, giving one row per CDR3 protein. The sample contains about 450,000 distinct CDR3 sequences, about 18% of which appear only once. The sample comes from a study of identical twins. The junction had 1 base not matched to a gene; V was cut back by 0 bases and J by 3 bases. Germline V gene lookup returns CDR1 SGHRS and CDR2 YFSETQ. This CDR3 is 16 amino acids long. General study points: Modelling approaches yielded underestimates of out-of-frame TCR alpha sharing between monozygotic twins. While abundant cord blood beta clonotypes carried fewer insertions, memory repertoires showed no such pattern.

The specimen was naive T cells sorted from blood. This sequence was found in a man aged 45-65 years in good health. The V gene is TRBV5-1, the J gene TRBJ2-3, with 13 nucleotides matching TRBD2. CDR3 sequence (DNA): TGCGCCAGCAGCTTGGAACTAGCGGGAGGGACAGATACGCAGTATTTT. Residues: CASSLELAGGTDTQYF.